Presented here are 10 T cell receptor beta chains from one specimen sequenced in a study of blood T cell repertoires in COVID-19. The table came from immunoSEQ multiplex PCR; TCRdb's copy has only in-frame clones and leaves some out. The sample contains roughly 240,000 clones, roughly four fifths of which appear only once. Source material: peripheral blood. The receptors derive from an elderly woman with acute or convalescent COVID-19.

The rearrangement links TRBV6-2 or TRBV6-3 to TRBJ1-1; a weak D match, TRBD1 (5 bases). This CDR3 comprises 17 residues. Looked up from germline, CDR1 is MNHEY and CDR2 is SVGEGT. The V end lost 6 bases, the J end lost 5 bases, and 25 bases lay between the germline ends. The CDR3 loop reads CASSYPRKGTKSTEAFF. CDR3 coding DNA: TGTGCCAGCAGCTATCCGAGAAAAGGGACTAAGAGTACTGAAGCTTTCTTT.

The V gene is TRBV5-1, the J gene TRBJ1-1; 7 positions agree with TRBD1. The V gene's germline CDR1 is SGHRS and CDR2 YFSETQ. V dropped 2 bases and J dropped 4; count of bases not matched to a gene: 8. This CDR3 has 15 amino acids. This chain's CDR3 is CASSLRYTGATEAFF. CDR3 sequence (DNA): TGCGCCAGCAGCTTAAGATATACAGGGGCCACTGAAGCTTTCTTT.

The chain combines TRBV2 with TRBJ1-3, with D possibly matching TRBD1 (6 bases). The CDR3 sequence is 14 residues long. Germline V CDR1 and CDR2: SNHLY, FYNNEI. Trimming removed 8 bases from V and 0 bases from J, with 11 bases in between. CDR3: CASAGVFSGNTIYF. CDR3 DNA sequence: TGTGCCAGCGCAGGGGTTTTCTCTGGAAACACCATATATTTT.

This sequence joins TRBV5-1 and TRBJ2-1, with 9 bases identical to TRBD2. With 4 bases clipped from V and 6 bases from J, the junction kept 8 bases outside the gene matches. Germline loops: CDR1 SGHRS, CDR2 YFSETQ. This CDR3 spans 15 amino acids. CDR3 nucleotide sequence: TGCGCCAGCAGCCTAGCGGGACTAGACTTCAATGAGCAGTTCTTC. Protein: CASSLAGLDFNEQFF.

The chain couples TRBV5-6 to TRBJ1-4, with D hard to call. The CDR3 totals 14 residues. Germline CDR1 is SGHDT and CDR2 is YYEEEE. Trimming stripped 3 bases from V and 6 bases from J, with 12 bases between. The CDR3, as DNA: TGTGCCAGCAGCTCCAGCGAGTCCTATGAAAAACTGTTTTTT. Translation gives CASSSSESYEKLFF.

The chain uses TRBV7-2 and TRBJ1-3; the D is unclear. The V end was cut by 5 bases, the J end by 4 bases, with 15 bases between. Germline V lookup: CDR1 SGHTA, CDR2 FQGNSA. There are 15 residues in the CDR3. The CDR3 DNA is TGTGCCAGCAGCCCAGAGGTCTTGAGAGGAAACACCATATATTTT. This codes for CASSPEVLRGNTIYF.

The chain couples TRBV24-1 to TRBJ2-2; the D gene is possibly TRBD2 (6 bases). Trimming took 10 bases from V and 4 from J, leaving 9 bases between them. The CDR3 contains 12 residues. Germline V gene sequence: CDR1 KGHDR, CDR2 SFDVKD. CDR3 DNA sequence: TGTGCCACGGGAGGTGGCACCGGGGAGCTGTTTTTT. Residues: CATGGGTGELFF.

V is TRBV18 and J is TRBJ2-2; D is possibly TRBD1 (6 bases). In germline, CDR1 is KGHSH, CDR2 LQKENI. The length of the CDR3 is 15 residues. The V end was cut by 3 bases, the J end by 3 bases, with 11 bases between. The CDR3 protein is CASSPLGAHTGELFF. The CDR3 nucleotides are TGTGCCAGCTCACCGTTGGGGGCACACACCGGGGAGCTGTTTTTT.

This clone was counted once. CDR3 sequence (DNA): TGTGCCAGCAGCTTCCTTGGGCGGGACGGCTACACCTTC. Protein sequence: CASSFLGRDGYTF. The chain couples TRBV7-2 to TRBJ1-2, with D perhaps TRBD1 (5 bases). Germline lookup yields CDR1 SGHTA and CDR2 FQGNSA. V was clipped by 3 bases and J by 8 bases, with 13 bases between them. The CDR3 is made up of 13 amino acids.

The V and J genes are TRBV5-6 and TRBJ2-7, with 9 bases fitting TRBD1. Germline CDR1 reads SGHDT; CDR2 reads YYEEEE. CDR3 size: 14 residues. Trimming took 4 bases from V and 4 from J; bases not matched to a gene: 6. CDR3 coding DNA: TGTGCCAGCAGCGAGACAGGGGGGATTTACGAGCAGTACTTC. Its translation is CASSETGGIYEQYF.